This section outlines one T cell receptor (beta chain) sequence together with its context. This clone has more than one count but fewer than ten. Its target antigen remains unknown. No base quality information exists; no much larger clone differs at one position. In the paper's terms, the treatment or condition label means: oral pan-JAK inhibitor, 5-10 mg twice daily. Lesional scalp punch biopsies and peripheral blood were obtained from alopecia areata patients. PBMCs were isolated by density centrifugation and stained for CD3, CD4 and CD8, and CD4+ and CD8+ T cells were sorted on a FACSAria. The CDR3 contains 14 residues, cysteine and phenylalanine counted. The CDR3 DNA has 42 bases and is translated from base 1. CDR1 and CDR2 were assigned from the germline V gene (reference sequence) as MNHNY and SVGAGI. V drops 4 bases and J drops 5 bases, leaving 15 bases in between. The data were taken from a study of CD8+ T cells in alopecia areata (dated by TCRdb to the late 2010s). Study-wide context: Treated patients were enrolled in an open-label pilot trial of oral tofacitinib, 5 to 10 mg twice daily, for moderate-to-severe alopecia areata. Tofacitinib was given for 6 to 18 months, followed by 6 months of follow-up off drug to assess delayed response and recurrence. Disease severity in treated patients was measured with the SALT score, which quantifies the percentage of affected scalp surface area. High-throughput TCRbeta sequencing was used to examine T cell clonal expansion in alopecia areata in both the C3H/HeJ mouse model and human patients. Scalp tissue and sorted CD4+ and CD8+ peripheral blood T cells from patchy and totalis/universalis alopecia areata patients and from healthy controls were covered by human TCRbeta sequencing. Tofacitinib-treated patients had biopsies at baseline and at 4 and 24 weeks of treatment, with a later scalp biopsy in several patients. Scalp clonality was compared across normal scalp (n=4), patchy alopecia areata scalp (n=8), and alopecia totalis/universalis scalp (n=8). RNA was obtained with the PAXgene miRNA kit for fixed scalp, the miRNeasy kit for PBMCs, and the RNeasy kit for mouse skin. TCRbeta CDR3 regions were amplified by immunoSEQ multiplex PCR with 35 Vbeta forward and 13 Jbeta reverse primers.

The library was obtained by the immunoSEQ multiplex PCR assay. To provide template for TCR sequencing, every sample had RNA extracted and reverse transcribed into cDNA. SuperScript III was used to make first-strand cDNA, primed with a 2:1 mix of oligo-dT and random hexamers. A synthetic immune receptor repertoire was used to assess amplification bias, and residual bias was removed computationally. In the source study's methods: Raw reads were preprocessed for error removal, and CDR3 was defined according to IMGT conventions as running from the conserved cysteine to phenylalanine. Clonality was calculated as 1 minus Shannon entropy normalized by log2 of the number of productive unique TCRs. Whether scalp clones were CD4 or CD8 was inferred by matching scalp TCRbeta sequences against CD4 and CD8 repertoires sorted from blood. Entries here come from immuneACCESS through TCRdb and include only in-frame sequences with V and J called. Some clones fail to appear in such tables; in the studies checked, an unresolved V gene covers under half of the shortfall, and the cause of the remainder is unknown. Clonal size and the V and J genes are those of that table, whereas D and trimming came from the DNA. This sample is represented by fewer than 200,000 clones; about 54% of them were singletons. The ten largest make up about a sixth of the sample.

On the study overall, not on this receptor specifically: Compared with mice, TCR sequences shared between patients were less clear, possibly partly because of HLA diversity across the patient population. The treated cohort was small, with a single nonresponder, so links between baseline CD8+ expansion and response need larger studies. Many expanded lesional clones were found to persist in scalp and blood during tofacitinib treatment, and relapse after treatment cessation may be partly explained by this persistence. Unlike mouse skin, which is dominated by gammadelta T cells, normal human skin has resident alphabeta T cells that are also sequenced, and this complicates analysis of the scalp TCR repertoire. Compared with normal scalp, lesional scalp, particularly in alopecia totalis/universalis, had higher clonality and more expanded CD8+ clones, which suggests antigenic drive. Tofacitinib significantly decreased scalp clonality and the number of expanded CD8+ clones among the top 100 scalp clones.

This sample comprised CD4+ T cells sorted from blood, obtained at approximately week 55, from a patient treated with tofacitinib. The sequence was collected from a human donor with alopecia areata. The chain is encoded by TRBV6-6 joined to TRBJ2-7; no confident D gene assignment can be made. Here is the DNA: TGTGCCAGCAGTTCCCCTGGGGTCCGGGACGAGCAGTACTTC. This gives the protein CASSSPGVRDEQYF.